The T cell receptor beta chain under discussion was sequenced for a study of blood T cells in healthy people across ages. Across the study: About one barcoded beta molecule per two T cells was captured by template switching. General study points: Estimated diversity across one million T cells was deemed an underestimate. There were more naive CD4+ cells and higher diversity in long-lived donors than in aged donors.

Details on this clonotype: Its matching antigen is unknown.

The amount of total RNA extracted per sample was at least 6 micrograms. The CDR3 length is 12 residues. Primers used in a second PCR of about 6 to 12 cycles were a sample-barcoded 5' primer and a J-beta primer mix. TCRdb re-called the 5' RACE reads with MiXCR, one entry per CDR3 protein. The sample consists of approximately 730,000 distinct CDR3 sequences, roughly 50% of them appearing once. The V call is TRBV12-3 or TRBV12-4, the J call TRBJ2-4; D remains unclear. The J call may be wrong; the DNA end is better matched by TRBJ2-7. The clonotype was recovered from a man older than 75 in good health. Sequenced: blood. This chain's CDR3 is CASSTDNYEQYF. The CDR3 DNA follows: TGTGCCAGCAGTACCGATAACTACGAGCAGTACTTC.